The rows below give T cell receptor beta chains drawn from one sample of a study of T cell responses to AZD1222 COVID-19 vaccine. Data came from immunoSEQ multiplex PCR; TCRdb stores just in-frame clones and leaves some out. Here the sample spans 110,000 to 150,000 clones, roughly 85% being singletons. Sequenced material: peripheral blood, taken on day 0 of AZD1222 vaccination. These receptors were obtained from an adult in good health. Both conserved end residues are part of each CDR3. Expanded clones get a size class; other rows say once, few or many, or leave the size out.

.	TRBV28	CASSSHPGQGLVGYTF
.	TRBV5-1	CASSLGPAVGINYGYTF
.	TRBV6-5	CASSSSQGFGNQPQHF
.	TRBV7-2	CASSHSGTGLYNEQFF
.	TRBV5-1	CASSSDRGQAFF
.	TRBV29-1	CSVGGGLALSSYEQYF
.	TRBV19	CASSIQGTGNTEAFF
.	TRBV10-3	CAISELGQGTAGNTIYF
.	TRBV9	CASSVGPSGTNEQFF
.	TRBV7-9	CASSFDWTEAFF
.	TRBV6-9	CASSPGRTENTEAFF
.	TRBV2	CASSGTGSSYNSPLHF
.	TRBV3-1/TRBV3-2	CASSPRTGGFYEQYF
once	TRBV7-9	CASSHTGGPGYQPEQYF
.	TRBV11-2	CASSPTGHQPQHF
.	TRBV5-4	CASSLAGGITEAFF
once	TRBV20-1	CSASPGNGYTF
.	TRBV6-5	CASSYGGQLYGYTF
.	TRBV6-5	CASSLGDSNQPQHF
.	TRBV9	CASSVTGNQPQHF
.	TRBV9	CASSVGTSQPQHF
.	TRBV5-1	CASSLGGTNSYNEQFF
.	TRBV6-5	CASKNAGLYEKLFF
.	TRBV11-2	CASSTSLGQGAGLEGYTF
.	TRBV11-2	CASTGTGALSSGANVLTF
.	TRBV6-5	CATEGTWEDTQYF
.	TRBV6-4	CASSAPGTGNEKLFF
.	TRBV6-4	CASSDTGAVNYGYTF
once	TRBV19	CASSAVRGASYEQYF
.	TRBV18	CASSPTGSEQFF
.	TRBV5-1	CASSLNQWDTQYF
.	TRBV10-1	CASSDSRVGTGELFF
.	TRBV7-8	CASLAVAGTSTDTQYF
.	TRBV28	CASSRGRDTEAFF
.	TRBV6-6	CASRTGSGNTIYF
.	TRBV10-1	CASRKYRTENEQFF
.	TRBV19	CASRPGQGVSGANVLTF
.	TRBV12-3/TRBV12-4	CASSFAAYEQYF
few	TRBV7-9	CASSFGSGGAFTDTQYF
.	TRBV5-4	CASSFPGGRQETQYF
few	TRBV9	CASSGGAVPSYEQYF
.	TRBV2	CATQQGQPNQPQHF
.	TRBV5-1	CASSLPGTVEKYF
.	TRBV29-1	CSVERTNSYEQYF
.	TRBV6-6	CASSYSPPPGGNTIYF
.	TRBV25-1	CASSEGPAGELFF
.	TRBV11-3	CASSLGLRLAGTPLNNEQFF
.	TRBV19	CAIQGLPEF
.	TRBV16	CASSQFRNNQPQHF
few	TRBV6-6	CASSYPRGLEGYTF
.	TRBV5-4	CASSLMVPHQTYEQYF
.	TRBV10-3	CAISDTVGNQPQHF